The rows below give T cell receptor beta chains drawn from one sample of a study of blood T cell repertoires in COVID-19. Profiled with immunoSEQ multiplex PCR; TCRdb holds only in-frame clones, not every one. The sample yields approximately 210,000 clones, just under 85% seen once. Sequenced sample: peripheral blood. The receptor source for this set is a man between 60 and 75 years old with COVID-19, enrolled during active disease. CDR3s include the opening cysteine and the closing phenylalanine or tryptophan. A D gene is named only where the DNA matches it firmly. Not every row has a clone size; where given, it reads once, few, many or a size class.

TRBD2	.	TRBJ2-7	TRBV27	CASSLGGRASYEQYF	TGTGCCAGCAGTTTAGGAGGGAGGGCCAGTTACGAGCAGTACTTC
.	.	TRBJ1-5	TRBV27	CASSLSPQGDQPQHF	TGTGCCAGCAGTTTATCGCCCCAGGGCGATCAGCCCCAGCATTTT
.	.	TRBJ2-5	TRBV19	CASSILETQYF	TGTGCCAGTAGTATTCTGGAGACCCAGTACTTC
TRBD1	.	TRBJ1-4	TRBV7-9	CASSPGQGALEKLFF	TGTGCCAGCAGCCCCGGACAGGGGGCCCTAGAAAAACTGTTTTTT
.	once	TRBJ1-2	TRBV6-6	CAGATDYGYTF	TGTGCTGGGGCAACAGATTATGGCTACACCTTC
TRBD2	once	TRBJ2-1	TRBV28	CASSRASGYNEQFF	TGTGCCAGCAGTAGGGCTAGCGGCTACAATGAGCAGTTCTTC
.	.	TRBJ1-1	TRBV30	CAWSVSGYTEAFF	TGTGCCTGGAGTGTTTCGGGATACACTGAAGCTTTCTTT
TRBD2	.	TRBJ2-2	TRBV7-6	CASSLGPLAGGTGELFF	TGTGCCAGCAGCTTAGGTCCCCTAGCGGGAGGGACCGGGGAGCTGTTTTTT
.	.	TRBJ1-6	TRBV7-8	CASGQTGYNSPLHF	TGTGCCAGCGGACAAACTGGGTATAATTCACCCCTCCACTTT
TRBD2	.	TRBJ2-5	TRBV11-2	CASSSDVGLAGVAQYF	TGTGCCAGCAGCTCAGATGTCGGACTAGCGGGAGTGGCCCAGTACTTC
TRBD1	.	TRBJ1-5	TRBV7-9	CASSTSLQGKPQHF	TGTGCCAGCAGCACCTCCTTACAGGGGAAGCCCCAGCATTTT
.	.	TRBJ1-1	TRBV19	CATVSYTEAFF	TGTGCCACCGTGAGTTATACTGAAGCTTTCTTT
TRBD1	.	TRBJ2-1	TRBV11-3	CASSPRTGADNEQFF	TGTGCCAGCAGCCCTAGGACAGGGGCCGACAATGAGCAGTTCTTC